The present entry profiles one T cell receptor (beta chain) with its context. The target of this receptor is not known. The sample holds no much larger clone one base away, and base qualities are not on file. The method was the immunoSEQ multiplex PCR assay. For the multiplex PCR, a mixture combining 60 forward primers for TCR Vbeta segments and 13 reverse primers for TCR Jbeta segments was used. Amplification of the CDR3 region of rearranged TCR beta genes was performed with a multiplex PCR assay on genomic DNA. The amplified TCR beta libraries were sequenced on the Illumina HiSeq System as 87-base-pair reads. The authors' pipeline ran thus. A later analysis tallied around 80 million unique TCR beta chains across the 666 repertoires, and some 10 million of those chains were shared by two or more donors. A nearest-neighbor algorithm error-corrected the raw reads and collapsed the reads into unique sequences, merging closely related sequences to remove PCR and sequencing errors. To assign V, D and J gene segments, CDR3 sequences were aligned to IMGT reference sequences. For a sequence to be retained, at least a six-nucleotide match to both a V gene segment and a J gene segment was required. Rearrangements were called productive when the CDR3 lacked stop codons and stayed in frame with V and J; all others were non-productive. Following IMGT convention, CDR3 was defined as the stretch from the second conserved V-encoded cysteine to the conserved J-encoded phenylalanine. Sequences without an unambiguous match to a single V gene segment were excluded from the earlier analysis of almost 600 of the donors. In an earlier analysis of approximately 590 of the donors, a V segment was called functional when productive rearrangements were above 56.7%, and segregating when the standard deviation between donors exceeded 5%. A statistical classification framework was developed to diagnose cytomegalovirus status using the catalog of TCR beta chain sequences. In a later analysis, TCR nucleotide sequences were compared against IMGT/GENE-DB human TR gene sequences so that V and J genes could be assigned. In a later analysis, CDR3 sequences and most-parsimonious VDJ recombination scenarios were assigned using the TCRdist pipeline. In a later analysis, each TCR beta chain was defined by its CDR3 amino acid sequence together with its V-gene family, and reads lacking a unique V-gene family were excluded. A later analysis removed 450 to 600 highly shared, low-generation-probability nucleotide sequences to deal with suspected cross-contamination and a sequencing artifact. For each public chain, a later analysis derived a clonal expansion index from normalized ranks of inferred template counts within each repertoire. In a later analysis, generation probabilities were computed with a VDJ recombination model fitted to out-of-frame rearrangements, and the resulting probabilities were checked against IGoR. Hypergeometric tests were used in a later analysis to score TCR-TCR, TCR-HLA and TCR-CMV co-occurrence, with a repertoire-size bias correction applied to the TCR pairs. False discovery rates were estimated in a later analysis by permuting HLA or CMV assignments 20 times. In a later analysis, co-occurring TCRs were grouped with DBSCAN, and TCRdist sequence similarity was added when clustering was performed within HLA-allele-positive subsets. Repertoires with fewer than 30,000 or more than 120,000 public chains were left out of co-occurrence clustering, as were about five repertoires with anomalous nucleotide sharing. TCRdb provides this immuneACCESS table in a form limited to in-frame rearrangements. Some clones are lacking; in checked studies, under half of them reflect an unresolved V gene, and why the rest are absent is not known. V and J calls and clone size come straight from that table; D and trimming were deduced from the DNA. This sample is represented by around 130,000 clones; 70% to 80% of them were singletons. The ten largest clonotypes hold 1.8% of the sample.

In total, about 650 healthy bone marrow donors made up the cohort. Cohort members were all nominally healthy when sampled, although unrecorded immune exposures were likely present. The donor tested CMV seronegative, placing the donor among the 300 to 450 seronegative members of the cohort. A peripheral blood sample was collected from each donor, and TCR beta sequencing was performed on peripheral blood mononuclear cells. Genomic DNA extraction from the blood cell samples was performed with the Qiagen DNeasy Blood Extraction Kit. This entry belongs to a study of cytomegalovirus exposure and HLA in healthy donors (TCRdb year 2017). With respect to the entire study: An earlier analysis of several hundred of the donors reported approximately 270 Gb of sequence data and some 120 million unique TCR beta sequences from about 200 million T cells. The study used immunosequencing to profile the T cell repertoires of several hundred subjects and linked those repertoires to cytomegalovirus serostatus. An early release covering more than 500 HLA-typed donors comprised about 300 gigabases of sequencing data and tens of millions of unique TCR sequences. In an earlier analysis of 550 to 700 of the donors, high-throughput TCR beta sequencing was used to judge whether each TCR beta V gene segment behaved as functional or pseudogenic. Among some 410 genotyped donors of the cohort, an average of about 240,000 unique TCR beta nucleotide sequences were sequenced per donor, 15% to 20% of them non-productive. Donor age, sex, ethnicity and CMV serostatus were compiled together with the repertoire data. The study aimed to test whether cataloging public T cell receptors could reveal signatures of past pathogen exposure. Typing coverage differed by locus: A, B, C, DRB1 and DQB1 were typed in roughly 620-640 donors, DQA1 in around 500, DPA1 in nearly 610, and DPB1 in 400 to 490. In a later genetic analysis, genome-wide SNP genotypes for about three fifths of the roughly 670 donors were used, and that subset was treated as a discovery cohort. The genetic ancestry cluster associated with self-reported Caucasian donors included around 76% of the roughly 400 genotyped donors. Besides the first cohort of under 700 subjects, a separate validation cohort made up of roughly 130 different subjects was used. Both class I and class II loci were covered by HLA typing, at four-digit resolution. In the later analysis, no new phenotypic data were used to find candidate immune exposures; instead, reliance was placed on TCR beta sequences and their occurrence across donors. A later analysis re-analyzed previously published TCR beta repertoires from about 600 donors and added high-resolution HLA genotyping to study TCR occurrence patterns. To predict cytomegalovirus infection status, the study brought together high-throughput TCR immunosequencing, statistical association of individual TCRs with disease status, and machine learning. A handful of DR-DQ haplotypes were handled as single units for association and clustering because linkage in the cohort was strong. Every repertoire in the discovery cohort had been generated on one and the same sequencing platform.

The paper's findings and limits, for the study overall: According to the authors, the approach could potentially be generalized to other disease states and immunological phenotypes. Some IMGT-functional V segments, including TRBV6-2 and TRBV6-3, could not be told apart with the 87-base-pair reads, so those segments were excluded. Cytomegalovirus status was reported to be diagnosed by the classifier with high specificity and sensitivity in both the original and validation cohorts. In a later analysis, most CMV-associated TCR beta chains were found to appear HLA-restricted, with HLA associations seemingly driven largely by CMV exposure. Several of the top co-occurrence clusters appeared to be linked to parvovirus B19, influenza, CMV and Epstein-Barr virus, according to a later analysis. According to a later analysis, TCR association rates differed among HLA loci, with DRB1 alleles showing the most associated TCRs and HLA-C alleles showing the fewest. In vitro tests confirmed that a few of the cytomegalovirus-associated TCR beta chains recognize cytomegalovirus antigens. A later genetic analysis reported fewer N-insertions in productive TCRs among donors in an Asian-associated ancestry cluster than the roughly 690-donor mean. In a later analysis, HLA-associated TCR beta chains were found to be more clonally expanded and to have lower generation probabilities than equally common non-associated chains. Presence/absence analyses assumed roughly uniform sequencing depth across donors, an assumption that may not hold. A cluster of highly shared sequence variants was judged likely to represent a technical artifact of the sequencing pipeline. In an earlier analysis of 587 of the donors, most TCR beta V segments appeared in productive rearrangements about 90% or about 30% of the time, broadly matching IMGT annotations. When HLA alleles, especially DR and DQ, strongly co-occurred, attributing TCR associations to individual alleles was difficult. At a false discovery rate of 0.05, a later analysis linked 16,000 or so TCR beta sequences to specific HLA alleles. The cohort was sequenced for TCR beta chains only, and without alpha or paired-chain data the features that could be detected were limited. An association between a missense DCLRE1C variant and V-gene and J-gene trimming of TCR beta chains was found in a later genetic analysis and replicated in an independent cohort. Most TCR sequences were observed very rarely across donors, whereas some public TCRs were present in many individuals. For the cohort, immune exposure information was limited to CMV serostatus. Because counts were too low, about 18 rarely observed V segments, including chromosome 9 orphons, were excluded from the earlier analysis of 587 of the donors. A further reported finding was that TCR beta sequences accurately predicted the HLA-A and HLA-B alleles for most subjects in the first cohort. In the study, around 160 TCR beta chains were listed as associated with cytomegalovirus. Because some donors lacked HLA typing at each locus, the association tests relied only on the typed subset. Linkage disequilibrium might explain the correlated functional status among segregating V segments, but an unknown experimental factor could not be excluded.

V is cut back by 5 bases and J by 0 bases, with 9 bases in the junction unmatched. The CDR3, cysteine through phenylalanine, is 19 amino acids long. Just CDR3 DNA is preserved here, 57 bases in frame from base 1. The germline V gene provides CDR1 SGHDT and CDR2 YYEEEE. This clonotype was obtained from a woman in her forties or fifties in good health and CMV-seronegative. The source material was PBMCs. The chain links TRBV5-6 with TRBJ2-6, with 12 bases in between that match TRBD1. The sequenced DNA: TGTGCCAGCAGGTCGGTGGGACAGGGGGCGGTCTCTGGGGCCAACGTCCTGACTTTC. It translates as CASRSVGQGAVSGANVLTF.